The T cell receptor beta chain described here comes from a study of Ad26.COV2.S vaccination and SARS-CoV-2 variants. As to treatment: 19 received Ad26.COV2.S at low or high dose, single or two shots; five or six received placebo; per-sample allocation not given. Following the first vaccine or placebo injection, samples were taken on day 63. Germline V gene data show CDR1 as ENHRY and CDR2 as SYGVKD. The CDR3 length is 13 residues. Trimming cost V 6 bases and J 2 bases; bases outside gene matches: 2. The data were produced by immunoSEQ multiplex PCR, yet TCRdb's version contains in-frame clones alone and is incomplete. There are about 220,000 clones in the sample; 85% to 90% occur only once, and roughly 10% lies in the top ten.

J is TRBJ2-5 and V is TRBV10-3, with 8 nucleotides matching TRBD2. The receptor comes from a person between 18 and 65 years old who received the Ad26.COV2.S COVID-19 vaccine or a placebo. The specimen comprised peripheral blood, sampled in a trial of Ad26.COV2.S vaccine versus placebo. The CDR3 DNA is TGTGCCATCAGGGGGACTAGACAAGAGACCCAGTACTTC. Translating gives CAIRGTRQETQYF.